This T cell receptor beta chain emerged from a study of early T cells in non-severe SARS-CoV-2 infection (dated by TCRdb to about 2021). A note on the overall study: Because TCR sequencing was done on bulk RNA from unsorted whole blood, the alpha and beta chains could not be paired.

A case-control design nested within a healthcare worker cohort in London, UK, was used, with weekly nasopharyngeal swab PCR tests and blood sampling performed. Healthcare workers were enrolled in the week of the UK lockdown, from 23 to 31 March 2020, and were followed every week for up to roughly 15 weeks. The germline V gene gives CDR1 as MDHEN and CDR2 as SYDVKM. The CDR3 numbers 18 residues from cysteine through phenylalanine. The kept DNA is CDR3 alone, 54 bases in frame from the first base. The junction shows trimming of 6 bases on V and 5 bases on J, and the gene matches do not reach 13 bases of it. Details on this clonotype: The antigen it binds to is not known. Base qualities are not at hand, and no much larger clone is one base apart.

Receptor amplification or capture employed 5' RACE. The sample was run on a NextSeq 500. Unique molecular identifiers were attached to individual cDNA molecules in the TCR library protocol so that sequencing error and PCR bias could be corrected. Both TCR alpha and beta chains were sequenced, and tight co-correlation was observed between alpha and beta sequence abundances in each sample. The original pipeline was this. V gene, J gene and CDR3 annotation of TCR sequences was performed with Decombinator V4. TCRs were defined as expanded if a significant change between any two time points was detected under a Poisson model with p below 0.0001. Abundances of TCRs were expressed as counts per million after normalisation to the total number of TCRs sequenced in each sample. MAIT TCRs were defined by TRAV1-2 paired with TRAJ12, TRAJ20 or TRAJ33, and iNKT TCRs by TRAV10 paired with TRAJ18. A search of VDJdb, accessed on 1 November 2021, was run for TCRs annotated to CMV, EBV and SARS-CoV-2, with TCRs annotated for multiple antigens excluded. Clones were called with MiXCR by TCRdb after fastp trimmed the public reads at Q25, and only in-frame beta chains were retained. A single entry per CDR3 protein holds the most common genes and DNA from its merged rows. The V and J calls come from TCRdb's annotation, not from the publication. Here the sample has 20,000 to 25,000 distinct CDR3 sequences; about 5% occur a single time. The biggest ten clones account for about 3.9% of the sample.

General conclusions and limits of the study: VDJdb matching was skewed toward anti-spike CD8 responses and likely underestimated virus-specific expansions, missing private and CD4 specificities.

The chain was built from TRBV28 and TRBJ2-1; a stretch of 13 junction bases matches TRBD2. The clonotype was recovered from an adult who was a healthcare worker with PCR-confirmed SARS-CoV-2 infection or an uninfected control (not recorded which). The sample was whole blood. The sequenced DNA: TGTGCCAGCAGAAGATCCGACCTGGGACTAGCGGGGCACAATGAGCAGTTCTTC. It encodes CASRRSDLGLAGHNEQFF.